This T cell receptor beta chain was documented in a study of cytomegalovirus exposure and HLA in healthy donors. With 60 Vbeta and 13 Jbeta primers, the PCR was carried out. Profiling relied on immunoSEQ multiplex PCR, and the TCRdb table lists in-frame clones only, not all of them. The table shows over 75,000 clones, with over 65% occurring only once. The V gene end was trimmed by 2 bases and the J gene end by 1 base; junction bases not matched to a gene: 3. This CDR3 comprises 15 residues. Germline lookup yields CDR1 LGHNA and CDR2 YSLEER. The sample was PBMCs. The receptor was isolated from an older woman in good health and CMV-seronegative. The V call is TRBV4-3, the J call TRBJ1-1, with 8 positions matching TRBD1. The CDR3 nucleotides are TGCGCCAGCAGCCAAATAGGGACAGGGAACACTGAAGCTTTCTTT. It codes for CASSQIGTGNTEAFF.